Shown below are 17 T cell receptor beta chains from a single sample sequenced in a study of blood T cell repertoires in COVID-19. Using immunoSEQ multiplex PCR, the repertoire was profiled, and TCRdb retains in-frame clones only, with some absent. The sample holds 140,000 or so clones; more than 75% are singletons and the top ten take about 2.6%. Source material: peripheral blood. The receptors derive from a human donor with acute or convalescent COVID-19. The donor label of this sample is uncertain.

This clone was detected only once. V is TRBV2 and J is TRBJ1-4; 7 bases are a match to TRBD1. The CDR3 is made up of 15 amino acids. Germline V gives CDR1 SNHLY, CDR2 FYNNEI. After removal of 8 bases from V and 1 base from J, the junction contained 7 bases not matched to a gene. The CDR3 protein is CASLTGMETNEKLFF. The CDR3 nucleotides read TGTGCCAGCCTGACAGGGATGGAAACTAATGAAAAACTGTTTTTT.

This clone was counted once. This chain connects TRBV5-6 to TRBJ2-1, with TRBD2 matching 8 bases. V shed 0 bases and J 3 bases; nucleotides not matched to a gene: 8. This CDR3 comprises 17 residues. CDR1 and CDR2 from the germline V gene are SGHDT and YYEEEE. CDR3 protein: CASSLARGGRNYNEQFF. CDR3 in DNA: TGTGCCAGCAGCTTGGCCCGGGGGGGGCGGAACTACAATGAGCAGTTCTTC.

This clone was detected a few times. The genes are TRBV11-3 and TRBJ2-1, with TRBD2 identical over 8 bases. J lost 2 bases, V lost 4 bases, and 1 base had no gene match. This CDR3 comprises 14 residues. Germline-derived CDR1 and CDR2 are SGHNT and YENEEA. The CDR3 bases are TGTGCCAGCAGCTCGGGACTAGCCTACAATGAGCAGTTCTTC. The encoded protein is CASSSGLAYNEQFF.

The chain's CDR3 is CASSYPRQGSEQYV. In DNA form, the CDR3 reads TGTGCCAGCAGTTACCCCCGACAGGGTAGCGAGCAGTACGTC. The chain links TRBV6-6 to TRBJ2-7; the match to TRBD1 covers 7 bases. V lost 2 bases to trimming and J lost 6 bases; unmatched junction nucleotides: 7. The germline V gene has CDR1 MNHNY and CDR2 SVGAGI (reference sequence). The CDR3 extends over 14 amino acids.

The rearrangement links TRBV2 to TRBJ2-1; 9 bases are a match to TRBD1. CDR3 length equals 15 residues. The trim removed 1 base at V and 7 bases at J, leaving 5 bases unmatched. Germline CDR1 reads SNHLY; CDR2 reads FYNNEI. The CDR3 reads CASSEEQGARNEQFF. The CDR3 DNA is TGTGCCAGCAGTGAAGAACAGGGGGCCAGGAATGAGCAGTTCTTC.

The CDR3 here is CASSEHEPKSGNTIYF. The CDR3 bases are TGTGCCAGCAGCGAACATGAACCGAAATCTGGAAACACCATATATTTT. This chain connects TRBV7-2 to TRBJ1-3; unclear D gene. Trimming took off 5 bases at V and 1 base at J, with 15 bases between the two ends. In germline, CDR1 is SGHTA, CDR2 FQGNSA. There are 16 residues in the CDR3.

This clone was counted once. Other DNA sequences in this sample translate to the same CDR3. The V call is TRBV3-1 (or the pseudogene TRBV3-2), the J call TRBJ1-1; D is uncertain. The CDR3 is 13 residues long. V was shortened by 1 base and J by 4 bases, with 7 bases between the two germline ends. Germline lookup yields CDR1 LGHDT and CDR2 YNNKEL (reference sequence). CDR3 loop: CASSQVVSTEAFF. CDR3 bases: TGTGCCAGCAGCCAAGTCGTTTCCACTGAAGCTTTCTTT.

The V and J genes are TRBV25-1 and TRBJ2-4, with a weak D call TRBD1 (5 bases). CDR1 is MGHDK, CDR2 SYGVNS, per germline. This CDR3 is built from 14 residues. Trimming removed 3 bases from V and 1 base from J, with 7 bases in between. CDR3 loop: CASSDSGAKNIQYF. The DNA for the CDR3 is TGTGCCAGCAGTGACTCAGGGGCCAAAAACATTCAGTACTTC. Filled out from reference TRBV25-1 and TRBJ2-4, the complete variable domain reads EADIYQTPRYLVIGTGKKITLECSQTMGHDKMYWYQQDPGMELHLIHYSYGVNSTEKGDLSSESTVSRIRTEHFPLTLESARPSHTSQYLCASSDSGAKNIQYFGAGTRLSVL.

J is TRBJ1-5 and V is TRBV27; a possible D gene is TRBD1 (5 bases). Per the germline V gene, CDR1 is MNHEY and CDR2 is SMNVEV (reference sequence). V was shortened by 6 bases and J by 0 bases, with 9 bases between the two germline ends. This CDR3 is 14 amino acids long. The CDR3 loop is CASRRTYSNQPQHF. Here the CDR3 DNA reads TGTGCCAGCAGACGGACATATAGCAATCAGCCCCAGCATTTT.

The chain is built from TRBV28 and TRBJ1-3; D ambiguous. CDR1 MDHEN and CDR2 SYDVKM come from the germline V gene. The CDR3 is made up of 15 amino acids. The V gene lost 6 bases and the J gene lost 2 bases, with 14 bases spanning the gap. The CDR3 coding sequence is TGTGCCAGCAGCCCTCAGCGTCTTCCTGGAAACACCATATATTTT. Translation: CASSPQRLPGNTIYF.

CDR3 protein: CASRREGLNTGELFF. CDR3 DNA: TGTGCCAGTAGGCGGGAGGGCCTAAACACCGGGGAGCTGTTTTTT. The chain has TRBV19 and TRBJ2-2, with TRBD2 matching over 9 bases. Trimming at V came to 6 bases and at J to 2 bases, leaving 4 bases not matched to a gene. The CDR3 spans 15 residues. The germline gives CDR1 LNHDA, CDR2 SQIVND (reference sequence). The full variable domain, rest sourced from reference TRBV19 and TRBJ2-2, is DGGITQSPKYLFRKEGQNVTLSCEQNLNHDAMYWYRQDPGQGLRLIYYSQIVNDFQKGDIAEGYSVSREKKESFPLTVTSAQKNPTAFYLCASRREGLNTGELFFGEGSRLTVL.

V is TRBV19 and J is TRBJ1-1; TRBD1 might be the D (6 bases). Trimming removed 3 bases from V and 1 base from J, with 9 bases in between. The CDR3 has 14 residues. Germline V CDR1 and CDR2: LNHDA, SQIVND (reference sequence). CDR3 amino acids: CASSMSQGNTEAFF. CDR3 bases: TGTGCCAGTAGTATGTCACAGGGGAACACTGAAGCTTTCTTT.

V and J are TRBV11-2 and TRBJ2-5; D not resolved. The CDR3 consists of 15 residues. Trimming shortened V by 1 base and J by 2 bases, and 11 bases separated the two germline ends. The germline V gene has CDR1 SGHAT and CDR2 FQNNGV. CDR3 bases: TGTGCCAGCAGCTTAGGGCCGTACGGGCAAGAGACCCAGTACTTC. Protein product: CASSLGPYGQETQYF.

This chain links TRBV16 with TRBJ1-2; D is ambiguous. V gave up 0 bases and J gave up 7 bases, with 12 bases separating them. This CDR3 comprises 14 residues. Germline loops: CDR1 KGHSY, CDR2 FQNENV. In nucleotides, the CDR3 is TGTGCCAGCAGCCAATCAAAGGGAGGCGGTGGCTACACCTTC. Amino acid sequence: CASSQSKGGGGYTF.

The rearrangement joins TRBV24-1 to TRBJ2-1, with 7 bases that match TRBD2. The CDR3 length is 13 residues. The V gene's germline CDR1 is KGHDR and CDR2 SFDVKD. The J segment lost 0 bases and the V segment lost 10 bases, leaving 2 bases of the junction unmatched. The CDR3 protein is CATGLPSYNEQFF. The CDR3 DNA sequence: TGTGCCACGGGACTACCCTCCTACAATGAGCAGTTCTTC.

In this sample, this clone turned up once. This chain joins TRBV28 and TRBJ1-1; D gene unclear. Germline assignment: CDR1 MDHEN and CDR2 SYDVKM. The CDR3 has 14 residues. With 2 bases removed from V and 8 bases from J, the gap between germline ends came to 15 bases. Written as DNA, the CDR3 is TGTGCCAGCAGTTTACAGGCGGGTTTAGGGGAAGCTTTCTTT. Protein: CASSLQAGLGEAFF.

This clone was counted between two and nine times. The rearrangement joins TRBV7-3 to TRBJ2-1, with 8 bases matching TRBD2. The CDR3 length is 13 residues. The ends lost 5 bases at V and 9 bases at J; junction bases unmatched: 6. Per germline, CDR1 SGHTA and CDR2 FQGTGA. DNA for the CDR3: TGTGCCAGCAGCGCACTAGCGGAGACTGAGCAGTTCTTC. It translates to CASSALAETEQFF.